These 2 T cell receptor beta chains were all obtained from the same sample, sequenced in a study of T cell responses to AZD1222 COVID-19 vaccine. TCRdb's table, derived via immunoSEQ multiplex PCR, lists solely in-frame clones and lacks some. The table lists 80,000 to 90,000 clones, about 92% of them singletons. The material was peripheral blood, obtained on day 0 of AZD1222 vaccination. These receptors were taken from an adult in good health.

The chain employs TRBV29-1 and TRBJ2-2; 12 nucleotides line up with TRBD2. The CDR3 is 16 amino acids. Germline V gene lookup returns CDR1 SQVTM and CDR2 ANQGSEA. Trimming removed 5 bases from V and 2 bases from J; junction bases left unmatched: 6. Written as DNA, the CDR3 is TGCAGCGTTCTAACTAGCGGGAGGACTAACACCGGGGAGCTGTTTTTT. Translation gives CSVLTSGRTNTGELFF.

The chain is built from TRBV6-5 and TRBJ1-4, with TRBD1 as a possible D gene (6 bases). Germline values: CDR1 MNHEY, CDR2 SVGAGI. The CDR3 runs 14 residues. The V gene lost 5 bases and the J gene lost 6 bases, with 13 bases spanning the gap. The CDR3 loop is CASSHRVKDEKLFF. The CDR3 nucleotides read TGTGCCAGCAGTCACAGGGTGAAGGATGAAAAACTGTTTTTT.